The rows below give T cell receptor beta chains drawn from one sample of a study of T-cell memory formation after mild COVID-19. TCRdb reprocessed the 5' RACE reads via MiXCR and lists one record per CDR3 protein. This repertoire shows roughly 400,000 distinct CDR3 sequences, 20% to 30% found once; its top ten account for around 8.7%. The specimen was PBMCs or a T cell subset sorted from them (not recorded which). Source of these receptors: an adult woman who had mild COVID-19 (a few samples of this study predate the infection). Cell type and time point are not known. Both conserved end residues are part of each CDR3. Each record gives: D gene, J gene, CDR3 length, V gene, clone size, CDR3 protein, CDR3 DNA. D genes are given only for firm matches. Rows may omit the clone size; those that give it use once, few, many or a size class.

. | TRBJ2-3 | 13 | TRBV7-3 | . | CASSQGVGDTQYF | TGTGCCAGCAGCCAAGGCGTTGGGGATACGCAGTATTTT
TRBD2 | TRBJ2-7 | 14 | TRBV3-1 | . | CASTGGGVPYEQYF | TGTGCCAGCACCGGTGGGGGGGTACCCTACGAGCAGTACTTC
TRBD1 | TRBJ2-5 | 16 | TRBV24-1 | few | CATSDFGTGTKETQYF | TGTGCCACCAGTGATTTTGGGACAGGGACGAAAGAGACCCAGTACTTC
TRBD2 | TRBJ2-3 | 16 | TRBV24-1 | few | CATSDFRGLEADTQYF | TGTGCCACCAGTGATTTTAGGGGACTAGAAGCAGATACGCAGTATTTT
. | TRBJ1-2 | 16 | TRBV4-2 | . | CASSQDRGPVVGGYTF | TGTGCCAGCAGCCAAGATCGGGGCCCAGTGGTAGGGGGCTACACCTTC
TRBD1 | TRBJ2-7 | 12 | TRBV30 | few | CALRTGLSEQYF | TGTGCCTTACGGACAGGGTTATCCGAGCAGTACTTC
. | TRBJ2-5 | 15 | TRBV6-1 | many | CASSAFWRSQETQYF | TGTGCCAGCAGCGCCTTTTGGCGGTCCCAAGAGACCCAGTACTTC
. | TRBJ2-5 | 13 | TRBV2 | few | CASTGRGQETQYF | TGTGCCAGTACAGGGAGGGGGCAAGAGACCCAGTACTTC
. | TRBJ2-5 | 14 | TRBV12-3/TRBV12-4 | . | CASSSRSQGETQYF | TGTGCCAGCAGTTCCAGGTCCCAAGGAGAGACCCAGTACTTC
. | TRBJ2-2 | 15 | TRBV5-1 | . | CASSLVEGSTGELFF | TGCGCCAGCAGCTTGGTAGAAGGGTCCACCGGGGAGCTGTTTTTT
TRBD2 | TRBJ2-1 | 14 | TRBV2 | . | CASIWTSGSNEQFF | TGTGCCAGCATCTGGACTAGCGGGAGTAATGAGCAGTTCTTC
TRBD1 | TRBJ2-1 | 16 | TRBV9 | . | CASSVQDRGPYNEQFF | TGTGCCAGCAGCGTCCAGGACAGGGGTCCCTACAATGAGCAGTTCTTC
. | TRBJ1-2 | 15 | TRBV27 | few | CASSFSRTAAGGYTF | TGTGCCAGCAGTTTCTCTCGGACAGCCGCCGGGGGCTACACCTTC
. | TRBJ2-7 | 12 | TRBV3-1 | . | CASSQRTYEQYF | TGTGCCAGCAGCCAAAGGACGTACGAGCAGTACTTC
TRBD2 | TRBJ2-1 | 16 | TRBV5-1 | few | CASSPRVAGGYNEQFF | TGCGCCAGCAGCCCCCGCGTAGCGGGGGGGTACAATGAGCAGTTCTTC
. | TRBJ1-2 | 15 | TRBV5-6 | . | CASSRLNRATIGYTF | TGTGCCAGCAGCCGACTCAACAGGGCTACCATTGGCTACACCTTC
. | TRBJ1-2 | 14 | TRBV6-2/TRBV6-3 | . | CASSPEDATYGYTF | TGTGCCAGCAGTCCCGAAGACGCTACCTATGGCTACACCTTC
. | TRBJ2-2 | 12 | TRBV29-1 | few | CSVEGVTGELFF | TGCAGCGTTGAAGGGGTCACCGGGGAGCTGTTTTTT
TRBD1 | TRBJ2-5 | 15 | TRBV12-3/TRBV12-4 | . | CASSLGRGQKGTQYF | TGTGCCAGCAGCCTTGGCAGGGGACAGAAAGGGACCCAGTACTTC
TRBD2 | TRBJ2-5 | 14 | TRBV20-1 | . | CSARDSGRRGTQYF | TGCAGTGCTAGAGACAGCGGGAGGCGGGGGACCCAGTACTTC
. | TRBJ1-5 | 13 | TRBV3-1 | . | CASSDRSNQPQHF | TGTGCCAGCTCGGACAGAAGCAATCAGCCCCAGCATTTT
. | TRBJ1-1 | 14 | TRBV7-6 | . | CASSLISLNTEAFF | TGTGCCAGCAGCTTAATAAGTCTCAACACTGAAGCTTTCTTT